This T cell receptor (beta chain) was found in a study of chemoradiotherapy in HPV16-positive cancers. General study points: Only two HPV16-positive patients supplied the functional HPV-specificity definition. Non-HPV-specific T cells did not expand in tumors during treatment, whereas candidate HPV-specific clones and E7-related motifs did. In HPV16-positive patients, HPV-responsive T-cell expansion tracked better recurrence-free survival.

With 6 bases removed from V and 1 base from J, the gap between germline ends came to 15 bases. Germline V gives CDR1 MNHNS, CDR2 SASEGT. CDR3 length equals 15 residues. Repeated repertoire sampling spanned the course of chemoradiotherapy. The protocol was immunoSEQ multiplex PCR, while the TCRdb copy is restricted to in-frame clones and leaves out a portion. This sample has 9,500 to 15,000 clones, with approximately 75% found just once. As concerns this clone: Antigen: not known.

The rearrangement joins TRBV6-1 to TRBJ1-2; no clear D gene. This material was acquired from a patient who underwent chemoradiotherapy. The origin of this receptor is a human donor with HPV-associated anogenital cancer. For the CDR3, the DNA is TGTGCCAGCAGCACCGAGGCGAGGATTAACTATGGCTACACCTTC. Translation gives CASSTEARINYGYTF.